This TCR beta chain was sequenced for a study of blood T cell repertoires in COVID-19. Study as a whole: In each case, the material was cDNA or gDNA derived from T cells, B-cell-depleted T cells, or PBMCs.

The CDR3 is 16 amino acids. Germline V gene lookup returns CDR1 SQVTM and CDR2 ANQGSEA. The trim removed 0 bases at V and 12 bases at J, leaving 10 bases unmatched. How the authors handled the data: For nucleated cells, counts were estimated from reference gene primer amplification. Data came from immunoSEQ multiplex PCR; TCRdb stores just in-frame clones and leaves some out. V, J and clone size are taken as reported in that table, and D and trimming were inferred from the DNA itself. The sample has over 200,000 clones, about nine tenths seen once. Material for sequencing was peripheral blood. This chain joins TRBV29-1 and TRBJ2-1; 14 bases match TRBD2. This TCR derives from an elderly man with acute or convalescent COVID-19. The CDR3 loop reads CSVEEIRTSGRLGQFF. Written as DNA, the CDR3 is TGCAGCGTTGAAGAGATACGGACTAGCGGGAGGCTTGGGCAGTTCTTC.